The source of this T cell receptor beta chain is a study of cytomegalovirus exposure and HLA in healthy donors. The PCR ran on 60 Vbeta and 13 Jbeta primers. The table came from immunoSEQ multiplex PCR; TCRdb's copy has only in-frame clones and leaves some out. The sample has almost 200,000 clones, roughly three quarters seen once; the top ten hold roughly 0.4%. This clone was detected only a few times. Germline values: CDR1 LNHNV, CDR2 YYDKDF (reference sequence). The CDR3 runs 15 residues. V trimming: 1 base; J trimming: 6 bases; junction bases outside the gene matches: 4. This TCR was recovered from a male donor in good health and CMV-seropositive. Sequenced material: PBMCs. The chain links TRBV15 to TRBJ2-2, with 8 bases identical to TRBD2. The CDR3 DNA sequence: TGTGCCACCAGCAGAGTTCAAGCGGGAGCCGGGGAGCTGTTTTTT. This gives the protein CATSRVQAGAGELFF.